The present T cell receptor (beta chain) was sequenced within a study of graft-versus-host responses after intestinal transplantation (dated by TCRdb to about 2021). With regard to the full study: Recipients received multivisceral, liver-intestinal, or isolated intestinal transplants. Every recipient was given anti-thymocyte globulin induction, followed by roughly 3 years of maintenance tacrolimus and steroids. After intestinal transplantation, graft-versus-host and host-versus-graft alloreactive T cell clones were followed in the graft, circulation and bone marrow using bulk TCR-beta CDR3 sequencing. To identify alloreactive clones, pre-transplant mixed lymphocyte reaction products were sequenced and then compared with unstimulated pre-transplant donor and recipient T cells. A cohort of around 25 intestinal transplant recipients, including one retransplant, was enrolled, and a few patients lacking pretransplant specimens were excluded. A peak of at least 4% donor T cells among recipient peripheral blood mononuclear cells was the definition used for donor T cell macrochimerism. Samples from a few later patients were sequenced in-house on an Illumina MiSeq with MiXCR processing rather than by the commercial service.

Based on the germline V gene (reference sequence), the CDR1 and CDR2 sequences are SGHKS and YYEKEE. The germline ends are 11 bases apart after V is trimmed by 5 bases and J by 1 base. The CDR3 sequence holds 14 residues, the cysteine and phenylalanine included. This entry keeps only the CDR3 DNA: 42 bases, framed from base 1. Dithiothreitol, EDTA incubations and collagenase D digestion were used to isolate intraepithelial and lamina propria lymphocytes from graft specimens. Bulk TCR-beta sequencing was performed on serial intestinal graft biopsy specimens collected as late as 600 days after transplant. Study-level results and caveats: The relatively low number and heterogeneity of intestinal transplant patients limited the conclusions. Early after transplant, declines in HvG clones were associated with peak levels of circulating GvH clones. High GvH to HvG T cell clonal ratios were observed in the allografts of patients with donor T cell macrochimerism. GvH clones were detected in recipient bone marrow, and some of these GvH clones were observed earlier in ileal mucosa or blood, consistent with an intestinal mucosal origin.

As to this clone: Its antigen remains unidentified. There are no base qualities to consult, and no much larger clone falls within one base.

The library was made by the immunoSEQ multiplex PCR assay. For most patients, high-throughput TCR-beta CDR3 sequencing of genomic DNA was performed by Adaptive Biotechnologies. As for the original processing: Adaptive's ImmunoSEQ software was the source of the TCR sequencing data for roughly 19 patients, while a few other patients were processed with MiXCR and VDJtools. CDR3 nucleotide sequences shared by donor and recipient were removed because the origin of these sequences could not be assigned. To be classed as alloreactive, a clone needed at least 2-fold expansion over unstimulated cells and a minimum CFSE-low frequency of 0.002% (template counts) or 0.001% (read counts). Clones were considered mappable if detected in sequenced pre-transplant spleen, lymph node, or MLR CFSE-low populations of the donor or recipient. The cumulative frequency of alloreactive clones was calculated as a percentage of all sequences, weighted by copy number. Here the immuneACCESS table is served through TCRdb, limited to in-frame sequences with V and J called. Missing clones are a known gap in these copies; in checked studies unresolved V genes cover under half, and the rest lacks a known reason. That table is the source of V, J and clone size, and D and trimming were worked out from the DNA. Across this sample there are some 4,000 clones, with about 74% seen only once. The ten most abundant clones make up around 16% of the sample.

This clonotype was obtained from a human patient who received an intestinal transplant, so some T cells may come from the graft donor. Material: ileum tissue, obtained 338 days after intestinal transplantation. The V gene is TRBV5-5 and the J gene is TRBJ2-3; TRBD1 could be the D gene, as 6 bases match. In nucleotides, the sequence is TGTGCCAGCAGAAGCAGGGGTGGCACAGATACGCAGTATTTT. It codes for CASRSRGGTDTQYF.